What follows are 32 T cell receptor beta chains derived from one specimen sequenced in a study of blood T cells in healthy people across ages. A J-beta primer mix and a sample-barcoded 5' primer were used in a second PCR of about 7 to 12 cycles. Via MiXCR, TCRdb re-called the 5' RACE reads, giving one row per CDR3 protein. The repertoire holds more than 1.4 million distinct CDR3 sequences, with approximately 38% as singletons. The sample consisted of blood. The source of these receptors is a woman in her late teens or twenties in good health.

This clonotype was seen only a few times. The chain is built from TRBV28 and TRBJ1-2; no firm D call. The CDR3 has 14 amino acids. Deletions cut 8 bases from V and 4 bases from J, with 17 bases between. Germline lookup yields CDR1 MDHEN and CDR2 SYDVKM. In DNA, the CDR3 is TGTGCCAGCGGCCCAAAAGGACTGATCTATGGCTACACCTTC. Translating it yields CASGPKGLIYGYTF.

The gene calls are TRBV5-1 and TRBJ1-2, with 10 bases fitting TRBD1. Germline loops: CDR1 SGHRS, CDR2 YFSETQ. This CDR3 spans 16 amino acids. V shed 3 bases, J shed 4 bases, and the junction held 9 bases outside the gene matches. DNA of the CDR3: TGCGCCAGCAGCTCGGCGACAGGGGGCGCGAGCTATGGCTACACCTTC. Protein product: CASSSATGGASYGYTF.

This clonotype showed up just a few times. CDR3 sequence reads: CASSIGGTVAYEQYF. In nucleotides, the CDR3 is TGTGCCAGCAGTATAGGGGGGACAGTCGCCTACGAGCAGTACTTC. The genes are TRBV27 and TRBJ2-4; tentatively, D is TRBD1 (7 bases). The J call may be mistaken, given a closer DNA end match to TRBJ2-7. Looked up from germline, CDR1 is MNHEY and CDR2 is SMNVEV (reference sequence). This CDR3 has 15 residues.

The J gene is TRBJ1-2, the V gene TRBV10-3, with no clear D. The V end was cut by 2 bases, the J end by 8 bases, with 15 bases between. Per germline, CDR1 ENHRY and CDR2 SYGVKD. This CDR3 has 14 amino acids. The CDR3 reads CAISEMVSQVGYTF. The CDR3, as DNA: TGTGCCATCAGTGAGATGGTCTCCCAAGTCGGCTACACCTTC.

The J gene is TRBJ2-6, the V gene TRBV28, with D uncertain. The V end was cut by 7 bases, the J end by 4 bases, with 8 bases between. The CDR3 has 13 amino acids. Germline V gene sequence: CDR1 MDHEN, CDR2 SYDVKM. The CDR3 nucleotides are TGTGCCAGCACGGAAACCGGGGCCAACGTCCTGACTTTC. Its protein is CASTETGANVLTF.

The chain has TRBV20-1 and TRBJ2-7; perhaps TRBD2 as D (5 bases). Trimming left V 6 bases short and J 7 bases short, with 13 bases between. This CDR3 contains 11 residues. Per germline, CDR1 DFQATT and CDR2 SNEGSKA (reference sequence). The CDR3 DNA reads TGCAGTGCAGGGAGTTACAATGAGCAGTACTTC. As protein: CSAGSYNEQYF.

This clonotype was picked up a small number of times. This chain uses TRBV6-5 with TRBJ1-5; possibly TRBD1 for D (5 bases). Germline values: CDR1 MNHEY, CDR2 SVGAGI. V was cut by 0 bases and J by 7 bases, with 10 bases left in between. The CDR3 loop spans 14 amino acids. The CDR3 loop is CASSYSRGDQPQHF. The CDR3 DNA reads as TGTGCCAGCAGTTACTCGAGAGGGGACCAGCCCCAGCATTTT.

This clonotype showed up just a few times. This chain connects TRBV20-1 to TRBJ1-4, with a possible D match to TRBD1 (6 bases). CDR1 DFQATT and CDR2 SNEGSKA come from the germline V gene (reference sequence). The CDR3 runs to 17 residues. V was cut by 4 bases and J by 4 bases, with 22 bases left in between. CDR3 nucleotide sequence: TGCAGTGCTACTGAGGGGGGCCAACGACGGATTAATGAAAAACTGTTTTTT. Residues: CSATEGGQRRINEKLFF.

The gene calls are TRBV28 and TRBJ1-1, with 8 bases fitting TRBD1. Per germline, CDR1 MDHEN and CDR2 SYDVKM. CDR3 size: 15 residues. V gave up 5 bases and J gave up 5 bases; unmatched junction bases: 10. The CDR3 nucleotides are TGTGCCAGCAGTAGTTGGACAGGGATCAGGACTGAAGCTTTCTTT. It yields the protein CASSSWTGIRTEAFF.

This clonotype was seen once. The chain uses TRBV20-1 and TRBJ2-1; 7 bases fit TRBD1. The germline V gene encodes CDR1 DFQATT and CDR2 SNEGSKA (reference sequence). The CDR3 contains 17 residues. V gave up 5 bases and J gave up 3 bases; unmatched junction bases: 16. The CDR3 DNA is TGCAGTGCTTCAGTTCAGGGGGAGAAGATTATCTACAATGAGCAGTTCTTC. Translation: CSASVQGEKIIYNEQFF.

The chain employs TRBV2 and TRBJ2-1; possibly TRBD1 for D (5 bases). V lost 3 bases to trimming and J lost 1 base, with 13 bases between them. This CDR3 has 16 amino acids. The germline CDR1 and CDR2 sequences are SNHLY and FYNNEI. CDR3 bases: TGTGCCAGCAGTGATGGGGCTATCAGTTCCTACAATGAGCAGTTCTTC. As protein: CASSDGAISSYNEQFF.

The rearrangement joins TRBV5-5 to TRBJ1-1; D not certain. The CDR3 has 17 residues. V lost 3 bases, J lost 0 bases, and 18 bases lay in between. Germline V gene sequence: CDR1 SGHKS, CDR2 YYEKEE (reference sequence). CDR3 nucleotide sequence: TGTGCCAGCAGCTCCCGGAGGTTTGGGGTTATGAACACTGAAGCTTTCTTT. This gives the protein CASSSRRFGVMNTEAFF.

The CDR3 DNA sequence: TGTGCCATCCCCGACAGGGATCGAACCGGGGAGCTGTTTTTT. Translated: CAIPDRDRTGELFF. This chain uses TRBV10-3 with TRBJ2-2, with 7 bases that match TRBD1. Trimming removed 8 bases from V and 5 bases from J; junction bases left unmatched: 8. CDR3 length: 14 residues. Germline lookup yields CDR1 ENHRY and CDR2 SYGVKD.

This clonotype has at least ten counts. This chain uses TRBV4-1 with TRBJ2-5; the match to TRBD2 covers 8 bases. The CDR3 contains 16 residues. Germline-derived CDR1 and CDR2 are MGHRA and YSYEKL. The junction had 17 bases not matched to a gene; V was cut back by 4 bases and J by 10 bases. CDR3 in amino acids: CASSPSRLASGRDQYF. CDR3 bases: TGCGCCAGCAGCCCCTCCCGACTAGCGAGTGGGAGAGACCAGTACTTC.

V gene TRBV10-2 combines with J gene TRBJ1-4; a possible D gene is TRBD1 (6 bases). CDR1 WSHSY and CDR2 SAAADI come from the germline V gene. The CDR3 contains 12 residues. V was shortened by 6 bases and J by 15 bases, with 17 bases between the two germline ends. This CDR3 reads CASSGGQGLLFF. In DNA form, the CDR3 reads TGCGCCAGCAGCGGGGGGCAGGGTTTATTGTTTTTT.

CDR3 nucleotide sequence: TGTGCCACCCAGGGGGCGCGGGACACTGAAGCTTTCTTT. Protein: CATQGARDTEAFF. V and J are TRBV2 and TRBJ1-1; 8 positions match TRBD1. There are 13 residues in the CDR3. Germline loops: CDR1 SNHLY, CDR2 FYNNEI. V gave up 10 bases and J gave up 3 bases; unmatched junction bases: 7.

The CDR3 nucleotides read TGTGCCACCAGCAGAGATTTAACGGGAACTTCCTACGAGCAGTACTTC. Residues: CATSRDLTGTSYEQYF. The chain is built from TRBV15 and TRBJ2-4, with a weak D call TRBD2 (5 bases). The J call may be in error: the DNA end matches TRBJ2-7 better. Germline assignment: CDR1 LNHNV and CDR2 YYDKDF (reference sequence). The CDR3 extends over 16 amino acids.

The V gene is TRBV12-3 or TRBV12-4, the J gene TRBJ2-5; TRBD1 might be the D (6 bases). The ends were cut back, 6 bases at V and 3 bases at J, with 20 bases in the middle. The CDR3 spans 16 residues. CDR3 DNA sequence: TGTGCCAGCAGCCCAGTCGGGACACCGTTAAAAGAGACCCAGTACTTC. This encodes CASSPVGTPLKETQYF.

This chain links TRBV3-1 with TRBJ2-1; no clear D gene. The J call may be mistaken, given a closer DNA end match to TRBJ2-7. CDR1 and CDR2 (germline): LGHDT, YNNKEL (reference sequence). The length of the CDR3 is 14 residues. In DNA form, the CDR3 reads TGTGCCAGCAGCCAACTCTCTGGCTACAATGAGCAGTACTTC. Translation gives CASSQLSGYNEQYF.

This clonotype was detected a few times. V usage is TRBV20-1 and J usage is TRBJ1-1; D unclear. V was clipped by 5 bases and J by 0 bases, with 13 bases between them. The germline gives CDR1 DFQATT, CDR2 SNEGSKA (reference sequence). The CDR3 extends over 14 amino acids. For the CDR3, the DNA is TGCAGTGCTTCGGGATATACCATGAACACTGAAGCTTTCTTT. Protein product: CSASGYTMNTEAFF.

V is TRBV10-2 and J is TRBJ2-4; 9 bases match TRBD1. The J call is doubtful: the DNA matches TRBJ2-7 better. CDR3 length: 16 residues. CDR1 WSHSY and CDR2 SAAADI come from the germline V gene. The CDR3 sequence is CASSEFLTGGAYEQYF. The CDR3 bases are TGCGCCAGCAGTGAGTTCTTGACAGGGGGGGCGTACGAGCAGTACTTC.

On this clonotype itself: The junction does not match germline at one end; this may be a read error. V usage is TRBV12-3 or TRBV12-4 and J usage is TRBJ2-3; the match to TRBD2 covers 11 bases. This CDR3 is built from 14 residues. This chain's CDR3 is CASRLAGGFDTQYF. The CDR3 DNA reads as TGTGCCAGCAGGTTAGCGGGAGGGTTCGATACGCAGTATTTT.

This clonotype was counted between two and nine times. The V and J genes are TRBV27 and TRBJ2-2, with D perhaps TRBD2 (7 bases). The length of the CDR3 is 15 residues. Per germline, CDR1 MNHEY and CDR2 SMNVEV (reference sequence). V gave up 6 bases and J gave up 7 bases, with 18 bases separating them. CDR3 sequence reads: CASRWGGGSIGELFF. Written as DNA, the CDR3 is TGTGCCAGCAGATGGGGCGGGGGCTCCATCGGGGAGCTGTTTTTT.

This clonotype is a singleton in its sample. This chain connects TRBV10-3 to TRBJ2-2; a possible D gene is TRBD1 (5 bases). V shed 8 bases and J shed 0 bases, with 10 bases lying between them. Germline V gives CDR1 ENHRY, CDR2 SYGVKD. The CDR3 has 14 residues. CDR3 loop: CAIWEGANTGELFF. CDR3 nucleotides: TGTGCCATCTGGGAAGGGGCGAACACCGGGGAGCTGTTTTTT.

This clonotype has a handful of counts. The V gene is TRBV12-3 or TRBV12-4, the J gene TRBJ2-1; D possibly corresponds to TRBD2 (7 bases). Trimming removed 1 base at V and 0 bases at J, with 13 bases between. This CDR3 is built from 17 residues. CDR3 residues: CASSLVGRGSSYNEQFF. The CDR3 DNA reads TGTGCCAGCAGTTTAGTTGGGAGGGGGAGCTCCTACAATGAGCAGTTCTTC.

The V and J genes are TRBV5-7 and TRBJ2-3, with a possible D match to TRBD2 (6 bases). TRBV5-7 is treated as an ORF (open reading frame) with a function not yet certain. CDR3 size: 13 residues. The V end lost 4 bases, the J end lost 11 bases, and 17 bases lay between the germline ends. CDR3 amino acids: CASSGGFTVRQYF. DNA of the CDR3: TGTGCCAGCAGCGGGGGGTTCACCGTTCGGCAGTATTTT.

The chain employs TRBV7-8 and TRBJ2-1, with 12 bases aligning to TRBD2. The J call may be mistaken, given a closer DNA end match to TRBJ2-7. Germline CDR1 reads SGHVS; CDR2 reads FQNEAQ. This CDR3 contains 15 residues. The CDR3 bases are TGTGCCAGCAGCGTACTAGCGGGGGGCCCGGATGAGCAGTACTTC. Its translation: CASSVLAGGPDEQYF.

This clonotype came up a few times. The CDR3 region has the DNA TGTGCCAGCAGTTTAAACAGCGTTACTGAAGCTTTCTTT. Its translation is CASSLNSVTEAFF. The chain combines TRBV12-3 or TRBV12-4 with TRBJ1-1; D is ambiguous. The V end lost 2 bases, the J end lost 5 bases, and 9 bases lay between the germline ends. The CDR3 totals 13 residues.

This clonotype appeared a few times. This chain links TRBV24-1 with TRBJ2-5, with TRBD2 matching over 9 bases. The CDR3 contains 14 residues. CDR1 is KGHDR, CDR2 SFDVKD, per germline. V lost 5 bases and J lost 5; bases outside the gene matches: 5. The CDR3 DNA is TGTGCCACCAGTGCCGCGGGAGGGGTCGAGACCCAGTACTTC. It yields the protein CATSAAGGVETQYF.

The V call is TRBV6-1, the J call TRBJ1-2, with TRBD1 identical over 8 bases. This CDR3 has 14 residues. With V trimmed by 4 bases and J by 7 bases, 8 bases remained unmatched. CDR1 and CDR2 from the germline V gene are MNHNS and SASEGT. The CDR3 nucleotides are TGTGCCAGCAGTGCGGAGATGGGACAGGCTGGCTACACCTTC. Amino acids: CASSAEMGQAGYTF.

This clonotype turned up a few times. This chain joins TRBV10-3 and TRBJ2-1, with D perhaps TRBD1 (6 bases). The CDR3 covers 14 residues. The V gene's germline CDR1 is ENHRY and CDR2 SYGVKD. V lost 6 bases, J lost 5 bases, and 14 bases lay in between. The CDR3 here is CAISDDTGHNEQFF. The CDR3 bases are TGTGCCATCAGCGACGATACAGGGCACAATGAGCAGTTCTTC.

This clonotype was recorded a few times. This chain uses TRBV28 with TRBJ2-3; D might be TRBD1 or TRBD2, each matching 5 bases. The ends were cut back, 10 bases at V and 0 bases at J, with 11 bases in the middle. Germline-derived CDR1 and CDR2 are MDHEN and SYDVKM. The length of the CDR3 is 13 residues. The CDR3 here is CATGPDSTDTQYF. The CDR3, as DNA: TGTGCCACGGGGCCGGATAGCACAGATACGCAGTATTTT.